This passage covers 3 T cell receptor beta chains from one sample sequenced in a study of blood T cell repertoires in COVID-19. The data were produced by immunoSEQ multiplex PCR, yet TCRdb's version contains in-frame clones alone and is incomplete. The sample has around 40,000 clones, 80% to 90% seen once. Sequences were obtained from peripheral blood. The receptors were gathered from a man under 40 with active or convalescent COVID-19.

The chain links TRBV6-1 to TRBJ1-2; 12 positions match TRBD1. Germline CDR1 and CDR2: MNHNS and SASEGT. CDR3 length equals 19 residues. J gave up 2 bases and V 0 bases, and 10 bases lay outside the gene matches. The CDR3 sequence is CASSEALRDRGLQNYGYTF. Written as DNA, the CDR3 is TGTGCCAGCAGTGAAGCGCTAAGGGACAGGGGGCTACAGAACTATGGCTACACCTTC.

The gene calls are TRBV6-2 or TRBV6-3 and TRBJ2-7; 13 nucleotides align to TRBD2. In germline, CDR1 is MNHEY, CDR2 SVGEGT. The CDR3 length is 19 residues. Trimming took 2 bases from V and 1 from J; bases not matched to a gene: 11. The CDR3 protein is CASSYGRGRLAGGSYEQYV. The DNA for the CDR3 is TGTGCCAGCAGTTACGGGAGGGGTAGACTAGCGGGAGGATCCTACGAGCAGTACGTC.

The V call is TRBV5-1, the J call TRBJ2-7; D is uncertain. The CDR3 runs to 11 residues. V gave up 3 bases and J gave up 3 bases, with 4 bases separating them. The germline V gene has CDR1 SGHRS and CDR2 YFSETQ. For the CDR3, the DNA is TGCGCCAGCAGCTCTTACTACGAGCAGTACTTC. Translating it yields CASSSYYEQYF.